A selection of T cell receptor beta chains follows, all from one sample in a study of shared clonotypes between healthy human individuals. This table comes from immunoSEQ multiplex PCR, and its TCRdb copy is limited to in-frame clones, with some not included. The table shows about 1 million clones, with about four fifths occurring only once. The specimen sequenced was memory CD4+ T cells from PBMCs. Receptors originate from a man aged 18 to 29 in good health. Some clones in this sample may be carry-over from other donors' samples. CDR3s include the opening cysteine and the closing phenylalanine or tryptophan. A D gene is named only where the DNA matches it firmly. Size tells how often a clone was seen (once, few, many) or the class of an expanded clone, and some rows leave it out.

>NA|NA|TRBJ2-1|TRBV9
CASSANLNEQFF
TGTGCCAGCAGCGCGAACCTCAATGAGCAGTTCTTC
>NA|TRBD1|TRBJ2-5|TRBV5-5
CASSWGLAGGRQETQYF
TGTGCCAGCAGCTGGGGGCTGGCAGGGGGACGTCAAGAGACCCAGTACTTC
>once|NA|TRBJ1-1|TRBV7-2
CASSLGPLPTEAFF
TGTGCCAGCAGCTTGGGACCATTACCCACTGAAGCTTTCTTT
>NA|TRBD2|TRBJ2-7|TRBV4-1
CASSQVAGTNHYEQYF
TGCGCCAGCAGCCAAGTAGCAGGGACTAATCATTACGAGCAGTACTTC
>NA|TRBD2|TRBJ2-3|TRBV2
CASSEAGLAGTGLADTQYF
TGTGCCAGCAGTGAAGCGGGACTAGCGGGCACAGGCCTGGCAGATACGCAGTATTTT
>NA|NA|TRBJ2-7|TRBV5-6
CASSLDRAYEQYF
TGTGCCAGCAGCTTGGACAGAGCCTACGAGCAGTACTTC
>once|NA|TRBJ2-5|TRBV4-2
CASSHEIDSSYGQYF
TGTGCCAGCAGCCATGAAATAGACAGCTCCTACGGGCAGTACTTC
>NA|TRBD2|TRBJ2-1|TRBV5-1
CASSPAGGTNEQFF
TGCGCCAGCAGCCCAGCGGGAGGAACGAATGAGCAGTTCTTC
>many|NA|TRBJ1-1|TRBV6-1
CASSAEGQMGTEAFF
TGTGCCAGCAGTGCTGAAGGACAAATGGGCACTGAAGCTTTCTTT
>NA|TRBD1|TRBJ2-5|TRBV15
CATSRPLGGSETQYF
TGTGCCACCAGCAGACCCTTAGGGGGCTCAGAGACCCAGTACTTC
>NA|NA|TRBJ2-3|TRBV5-6
CASSYAGLRSTDTQYF
TGTGCCAGCAGCTATGCGGGACTCCGAAGCACAGATACGCAGTATTTT
>few|TRBD2|TRBJ2-7|TRBV9
CASSGPPSGSRHEQYF
TGTGCCAGCAGCGGACCCCCTAGCGGGAGTCGTCACGAGCAGTACTTC
>NA|TRBD1|TRBJ2-1|TRBV28
CASSLRTGVNEQFF
TGTGCCAGCAGTCTTCGGACAGGGGTGAATGAGCAGTTCTTC
>NA|TRBD1|TRBJ1-1|TRBV19
CASTGAGGERRTEAFF
TGTGCCAGTACTGGTGCAGGGGGAGAACGGCGGACTGAAGCTTTCTTT
>NA|TRBD2|TRBJ2-1|TRBV5-1
CASNPTSGFGEQFF
TGCGCCAGCAATCCGACTAGCGGGTTTGGTGAGCAGTTCTTC
>NA|TRBD1|TRBJ2-6|TRBV9
CASSVVGTGPSGANVLTF
TGTGCCAGCAGCGTAGTCGGGACAGGGCCTTCTGGGGCCAACGTCCTGACTTTC
>few|TRBD2|TRBJ2-1|TRBV9
CASSVVGGSTEQFF
TGTGCCAGCAGCGTAGTAGGCGGGAGCACCGAGCAGTTCTTC
>many|NA|TRBJ1-5|TRBV6-1
CASSEGWVLSKPQHF
TGTGCCAGCAGTGAAGGCTGGGTTTTGAGTAAGCCCCAGCATTTT
>few|NA|TRBJ2-7|TRBV2
CASRNSRFDYEQYF
TGTGCCAGCAGGAACTCACGGTTCGACTACGAGCAGTACTTC
>few|NA|TRBJ1-2|TRBV9
CASSRLLGHYGYTF
TGTGCCAGCAGCCGCCTATTGGGGCACTATGGCTACACCTTC
>NA|NA|TRBJ2-7|TRBV28
CATLAPGENYEQYF
TGTGCCACCCTAGCCCCTGGAGAGAACTACGAGCAGTACTTC
>NA|NA|TRBJ2-1|TRBV27
CASSVTRDRQFF
TGTGCCAGCAGCGTTACAAGGGATCGGCAGTTCTTC
>NA|TRBD2|TRBJ2-7|TRBV7-9
CASSFAGGPGEQYF
TGTGCCAGCAGCTTTGCGGGGGGACCTGGCGAGCAGTACTTC
>NA|TRBD1|TRBJ2-3|TRBV27
CASSRRDSLKYF
TGTGCCAGCAGCCGACGGGACAGTTTGAAGTATTTT
>NA|NA|TRBJ2-7|TRBV18
CASSLDLGTYEQYF
TGTGCCAGCTCACTGGACCTCGGGACCTACGAGCAGTACTTC
>NA|NA|TRBJ2-5|TRBV19
CASSTGWVQETQYF
TGTGCCAGTAGTACAGGGTGGGTACAAGAGACCCAGTACTTC
>NA|NA|TRBJ1-5|TRBV6-6
CASSLTTEFNQPQHF
TGTGCCAGCAGTTTAACGACAGAATTCAATCAGCCCCAGCATTTT
>NA|NA|TRBJ2-2|TRBV6-6
CASRGHLTGELFF
TGTGCCAGCAGGGGACACCTCACCGGGGAGCTGTTTTTT
>few|NA|TRBJ1-5|TRBV7-2
CASSLVGVNGNQPQHF
TGTGCCAGCAGCTTGGTAGGGGTGAATGGCAATCAGCCCCAGCATTTT
>many|NA|TRBJ2-2|TRBV7-9
CASSFGTETGELFF
TGTGCCAGCAGCTTTGGGACTGAAACCGGGGAGCTGTTTTTT
>NA|NA|TRBJ2-7|TRBV21-1
CASSKVGGASYEQYF
TGTGCCAGCAGCAAAGTGGGGGGGGCTTCCTACGAGCAGTACTTC
>NA|NA|TRBJ2-7|TRBV6-1
CASSDSVTGREQYF
TGTGCCAGCAGTGATTCGGTGACGGGGCGCGAGCAGTACTTC
>once|NA|TRBJ1-5|TRBV28
CASSFQGRASNQPQHF
TGTGCCAGCAGTTTTCAAGGGAGAGCTAGCAATCAGCCCCAGCATTTT
>NA|NA|TRBJ1-3|TRBV7-9
CASSNPQETSGNTIYF
TGTGCCAGCAGCAACCCACAAGAGACCTCTGGAAACACCATATATTTT
>NA|TRBD2|TRBJ2-1|TRBV29-1
CSVETSGHNEQFF
TGCAGCGTTGAAACTAGCGGGCACAATGAGCAGTTCTTC
>NA|NA|TRBJ2-7|TRBV5-1
CASSLEGSPYEQYF
TGCGCCAGCAGCTTGGAAGGGTCGCCCTACGAGCAGTACTTC
>NA|TRBD1|TRBJ1-2|TRBV28
CASSPSGQGTSGYTF
TGTGCCAGCAGTCCCTCGGGACAGGGGACTTCCGGCTACACCTTC
>NA|TRBD2|TRBJ2-1|TRBV7-3
CASSPRTSGHNEQFF
TGTGCCAGCAGCCCGAGGACTAGCGGCCACAATGAGCAGTTCTTC
>NA|NA|TRBJ2-3|TRBV4-1
CASSQTTDTQYF
TGCGCCAGCAGCCAAACGACCGATACGCAGTATTTT
>few|NA|TRBJ1-3|TRBV6-6
CASSPQGIGNTIYF
TGTGCCAGCAGTCCGCAGGGGATTGGAAACACCATATATTTT
>NA|NA|TRBJ1-2|TRBV6-1
CASSEALVQVYGYTF
TGTGCCAGCAGTGAAGCGCTAGTACAGGTCTATGGCTACACCTTC
>NA|NA|TRBJ1-5|TRBV10-2
CASSDAYLNSNQPQHF
TGCGCCAGCAGTGACGCCTACCTTAATAGCAATCAGCCCCAGCATTTT
>NA|NA|TRBJ2-7|TRBV2
CASTGTESSYEQYF
TGTGCCAGCACCGGGACCGAGAGCTCCTACGAGCAGTACTTC
>NA|NA|TRBJ1-3|TRBV15
CATSRDGPASGNTIYF
TGTGCCACCAGCAGAGATGGCCCAGCCTCTGGAAACACCATATATTTT
>NA|TRBD1|TRBJ2-7|TRBV7-4
CASSLEWDRVYEQYF
TGTGCCAGCAGCCTTGAATGGGACAGGGTCTACGAGCAGTACTTC
>NA|NA|TRBJ2-7|TRBV5-5
CASSSATGVTYEQYF
TGTGCCAGCAGCAGTGCGACAGGCGTAACCTACGAGCAGTACTTC
>NA|TRBD2|TRBJ2-1|TRBV5-1
CASGRSSGRTVVVYEQFF
TGCGCCAGCGGCCGGAGTAGCGGGAGAACAGTAGTAGTGTATGAGCAGTTCTTC
>NA|NA|TRBJ2-7|TRBV2
CASTGGTRYEQYF
TGTGCCAGCACCGGGGGCACCCGCTACGAGCAGTACTTC
>few|NA|TRBJ2-7|TRBV7-2
CASSLVGSQSYEQYF
TGTGCCAGCAGCTTAGTTGGGTCACAGTCCTACGAGCAGTACTTC
>NA|TRBD2|TRBJ2-1|TRBV14
CASSVGLAGAGYEQFF
TGTGCCAGCAGCGTTGGACTAGCGGGAGCCGGCTATGAGCAGTTCTTC
>NA|NA|TRBJ1-4|TRBV19
CASSDRTNEKLFF
TGTGCCAGTTCCGACAGAACTAATGAAAAACTGTTTTTT
>NA|TRBD2|TRBJ2-3|TRBV9
CASSDPGGGDTQYF
TGTGCCAGCAGCGACCCGGGGGGAGGGGATACGCAGTATTTT
>NA|NA|TRBJ1-5|TRBV27
CASSYTFEAPQHF
TGTGCCAGCAGTTACACCTTCGAGGCGCCCCAGCATTTT
>NA|NA|TRBJ2-7|TRBV10-3
CAIRERVDGYEQYF
TGTGCCATTCGTGAGAGGGTTGACGGCTACGAGCAGTACTTC
>NA|TRBD2|TRBJ2-7|TRBV6-5
CASSRIAGATYEQYF
TGTGCCAGCAGTCGGATAGCGGGGGCTACCTACGAGCAGTACTTC
>few|NA|TRBJ2-7|TRBV27
CASQRYEQYF
TGTGCCAGCCAGCGGTACGAGCAGTACTTC
>NA|TRBD2|TRBJ2-3|TRBV28
CASDEGRLAGTDTQYF
TGTGCCAGCGATGAGGGCCGACTAGCGGGAACAGATACGCAGTATTTT
>NA|TRBD2|TRBJ2-1|TRBV28
CASRGDYNEQFF
TGTGCCAGCCGGGGGGACTACAATGAGCAGTTCTTC
>NA|NA|TRBJ2-1|TRBV5-4
CASSSGTLEYNEQFF
TGTGCCAGCAGCTCCGGGACACTCGAATACAATGAGCAGTTCTTC